A selection of T cell receptor beta chains follows, all from one sample in a study of cytomegalovirus exposure and HLA in healthy donors. Sequenced by immunoSEQ multiplex PCR; TCRdb stores in-frame clones only, minus some. The data hold around 250,000 clones, with 90% observed a single time. The sequencing input was PBMCs. Receptor source: a woman aged 18-30 years in good health and CMV-seronegative. The CDR3 runs from the conserved cysteine through the conserved F or W.

V gene: TRBV27; J gene: TRBJ2-7; CDR3 length: 13; CDR3 protein: CASSRDTSYEQYF
V gene: TRBV6-5; J gene: TRBJ2-7; CDR3 length: 15; CDR3 protein: CASIGSSARRYEQYF
V gene: TRBV11-3; J gene: TRBJ2-2; CDR3 length: 17; CDR3 protein: CASSPTGLAENTGELFF
V gene: TRBV4-3; J gene: TRBJ2-7; CDR3 length: 15; CDR3 protein: CASSQVGSMGYEQYF
V gene: TRBV28; J gene: TRBJ2-3; CDR3 length: 15; CDR3 protein: CASLPLGGSRDTQYF
V gene: TRBV27; J gene: TRBJ2-2; CDR3 length: 16; CDR3 protein: CASRGDRGRYTGELFF
V gene: TRBV10-2; J gene: TRBJ1-5; CDR3 length: 15; CDR3 protein: CARHWDRGRRQPQHF
V gene: TRBV5-1; J gene: TRBJ1-4; CDR3 length: 15; CDR3 protein: CASKFAGQGYEKLFF
V gene: TRBV7-9; J gene: TRBJ1-1; CDR3 length: 13; CDR3 protein: CASSPTDYTEAFF
V gene: TRBV2; J gene: TRBJ2-5; CDR3 length: 15; CDR3 protein: CASSDTRQGEETQYF
V gene: TRBV27; J gene: TRBJ2-5; CDR3 length: 18; CDR3 protein: CASSSASGGILAGETQYF
V gene: TRBV30; J gene: TRBJ2-3; CDR3 length: 15; CDR3 protein: CAWSVGGGAMDTQYF
V gene: TRBV27; J gene: TRBJ2-1; CDR3 length: 14; CDR3 protein: CASCQAGSYNEQFF
V gene: TRBV27; J gene: TRBJ2-7; CDR3 length: 13; CDR3 protein: CASSFRGAHEQYF
V gene: TRBV4-3; J gene: TRBJ2-7; CDR3 length: 14; CDR3 protein: CASSRGGGSYEQYF
V gene: TRBV7-2; J gene: TRBJ1-5; CDR3 length: 16; CDR3 protein: CASSLGDRGSNQPQHF
V gene: TRBV5-4; J gene: TRBJ1-2; CDR3 length: 15; CDR3 protein: CASSRDRGLYYGYTF
V gene: TRBV30; J gene: TRBJ1-5; CDR3 length: 15; CDR3 protein: CAWSVRAGSNQPQHF
V gene: TRBV27; J gene: TRBJ2-3; CDR3 length: 16; CDR3 protein: CASSPRPGQGSDTQYF
V gene: TRBV15; J gene: TRBJ2-7; CDR3 length: 13; CDR3 protein: CATSRDSTYEQYF
V gene: TRBV28; J gene: TRBJ1-6; CDR3 length: 15; CDR3 protein: CASKGADRDGSPLHF
V gene: TRBV29-1; J gene: TRBJ1-2; CDR3 length: 13; CDR3 protein: CSVLEGRNYGYTF
V gene: TRBV30; J gene: TRBJ2-1; CDR3 length: 16; CDR3 protein: CAWSIHRDRGNNEQFF
V gene: TRBV28; J gene: TRBJ1-5; CDR3 length: 14; CDR3 protein: CASRQDRGVQPQHF
V gene: TRBV7-2; J gene: TRBJ2-1; CDR3 length: 16; CDR3 protein: CASSLVGEGRTNEQFF
V gene: TRBV6-6; J gene: TRBJ2-1; CDR3 length: 14; CDR3 protein: CASNLQGANNEQFF
V gene: TRBV10-3; J gene: TRBJ1-2; CDR3 length: 14; CDR3 protein: CAISGQGLNYGYTF
V gene: TRBV2; J gene: TRBJ1-5; CDR3 length: 17; CDR3 protein: CASSKGTGESWDQPQHF
V gene: TRBV5-4; J gene: TRBJ2-2; CDR3 length: 15; CDR3 protein: CASSSGQIYTGELFF
V gene: TRBV28; J gene: TRBJ2-1; CDR3 length: 15; CDR3 protein: CASSPRLAGRNEQFF
V gene: TRBV7-3; J gene: TRBJ2-1; CDR3 length: 15; CDR3 protein: CASSLTVNGHNEQFF
V gene: TRBV19; J gene: TRBJ2-1; CDR3 length: 14; CDR3 protein: CASSIDRGSNEQFF
V gene: TRBV11-2; J gene: TRBJ2-7; CDR3 length: 14; CDR3 protein: CASSLLAGPHEQYF
V gene: TRBV13; J gene: TRBJ2-1; CDR3 length: 15; CDR3 protein: CASRLTSGAQNEQFF
V gene: TRBV29-1; J gene: TRBJ1-1; CDR3 length: 15; CDR3 protein: CSVEGWRGGGTEAFF
V gene: TRBV5-4; J gene: TRBJ1-3; CDR3 length: 14; CDR3 protein: CASSWGGAGNTIYF
V gene: TRBV11-1; J gene: TRBJ2-7; CDR3 length: 14; CDR3 protein: CASSLAGAPNEQYF
V gene: TRBV7-8; J gene: TRBJ1-2; CDR3 length: 14; CDR3 protein: CASSLEQDSYGYTF
V gene: TRBV11-1; J gene: TRBJ2-7; CDR3 length: 15; CDR3 protein: CASSPHERPTYEQYF
V gene: TRBV7-6; J gene: TRBJ2-5; CDR3 length: 15; CDR3 protein: CASSPWDRSGETQYF
V gene: TRBV7-6; J gene: TRBJ2-5; CDR3 length: 14; CDR3 protein: CASSLEPLQETQYF
V gene: TRBV5-1; J gene: TRBJ2-7; CDR3 length: 13; CDR3 protein: CASSSPDRGEQYF
V gene: TRBV13; J gene: TRBJ2-1; CDR3 length: 12; CDR3 protein: CASSPGGNEQFF
V gene: TRBV19; J gene: TRBJ2-2; CDR3 length: 15; CDR3 protein: CASSPPGGITGELFF
V gene: TRBV28; J gene: TRBJ2-5; CDR3 length: 13; CDR3 protein: CASSWRGGETQYF
V gene: TRBV11-2; J gene: TRBJ2-2; CDR3 length: 14; CDR3 protein: CASSQGTGTGELFF
V gene: TRBV9; J gene: TRBJ1-6; CDR3 length: 16; CDR3 protein: CASSAPGQGDNSPLHF
V gene: TRBV11-2; J gene: TRBJ2-7; CDR3 length: 17; CDR3 protein: CASSIIRTSGGSYEQYF